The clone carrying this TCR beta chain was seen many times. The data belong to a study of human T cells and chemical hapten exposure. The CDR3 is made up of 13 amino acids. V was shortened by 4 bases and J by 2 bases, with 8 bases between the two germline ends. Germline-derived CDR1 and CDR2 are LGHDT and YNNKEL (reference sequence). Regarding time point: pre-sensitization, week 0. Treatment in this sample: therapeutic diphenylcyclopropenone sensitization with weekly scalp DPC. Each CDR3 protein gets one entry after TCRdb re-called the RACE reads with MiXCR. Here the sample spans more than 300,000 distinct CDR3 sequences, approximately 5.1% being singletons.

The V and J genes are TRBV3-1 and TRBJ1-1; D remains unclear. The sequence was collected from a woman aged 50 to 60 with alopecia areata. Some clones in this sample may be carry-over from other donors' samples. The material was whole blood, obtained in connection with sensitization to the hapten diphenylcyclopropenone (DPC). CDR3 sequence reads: CASSRNLNTEAFF. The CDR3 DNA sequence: TGTGCCAGCAGCCGAAACCTAAACACTGAAGCTTTCTTT.